This T cell receptor (beta chain) stems from a study of blood T cell repertoires in COVID-19. About the research overall: PBMCs, B-cell-depleted T cells, or T cells provided the cDNA or gDNA that made up the material.

This CDR3 spans 15 amino acids. V lost 4 bases and J lost 6; bases outside the gene matches: 8. The V gene's germline CDR1 is SGHDN and CDR2 FVKESK. Original analysis: Amplifying reference gene primers gave estimates of nucleated cell counts. Only in-frame clones appear in the TCRdb table, and some are missing; sequencing was by immunoSEQ multiplex PCR. V and J calls and clone size follow that table, whereas D and trimming were derived from the DNA. The sample lists approximately 220,000 clones, about four fifths occurring once. In assigning cohorts, the study relied on participant-reported clinical history. Those designated as exposed participants met a COVID-19 case within 2 weeks before study entry.

The V call is TRBV14, the J call TRBJ1-2; 10 bases agree with TRBD1. This receptor was identified in a woman in her forties or fifties who had been exposed to COVID-19. The sample was PBMCs or T cells enriched from blood (not recorded which). The CDR3 reads CASSPGQGTFDGYTF. CDR3 nucleotide sequence: TGTGCCAGCAGCCCGGGACAGGGGACATTTGATGGCTACACCTTC.